This TCR beta chain stems from a study of T-cell reconstitution after alpha-beta-depleted transplantation in children. Using unique molecular identifiers, the investigators prepared the TCRbeta library. Using its own MiXCR run on the PCR reads, TCRdb lists one record per CDR3 protein. The table records over 100,000 distinct CDR3 sequences, about a tenth of them present only once. In its sample, this clonotype was seen many times. Germline CDR1 ENHRY, CDR2 SYGVKD. The CDR3 contains 18 residues. The J segment lost 2 bases and the V segment lost 8 bases, leaving 17 bases of the junction unmatched. The chain couples TRBV10-3 to TRBJ2-2; 7 nucleotides agree with TRBD1. The clonotype comes from a boy aged 2 to 9 with acute lymphoblastic leukemia, due to receive a stem cell transplant. The sequences come from PBMCs, collected before TCRalphabeta/CD19-depleted stem cell transplant. The DNA of the CDR3 is TGTGCCATCTCCGATGGGGTAACCGGGACAGATAACACCGGGGAGCTGTTTTTT. It codes for CAISDGVTGTDNTGELFF.